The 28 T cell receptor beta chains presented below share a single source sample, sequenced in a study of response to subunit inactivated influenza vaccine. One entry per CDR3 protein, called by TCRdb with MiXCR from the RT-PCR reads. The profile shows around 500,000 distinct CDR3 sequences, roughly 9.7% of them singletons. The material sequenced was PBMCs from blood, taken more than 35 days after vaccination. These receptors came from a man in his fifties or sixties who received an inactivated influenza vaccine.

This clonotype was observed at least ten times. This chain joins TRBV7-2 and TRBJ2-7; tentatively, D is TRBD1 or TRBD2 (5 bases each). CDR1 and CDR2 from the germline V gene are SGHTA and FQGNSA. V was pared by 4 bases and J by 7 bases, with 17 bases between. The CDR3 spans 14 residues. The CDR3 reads CASSYNSGAFEQYF. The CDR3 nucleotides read TGTGCCAGCAGCTATAACTCCGGGGCTTTTGAGCAGTACTTC. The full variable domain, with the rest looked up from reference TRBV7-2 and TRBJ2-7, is GAGVSQSPSNKVTEKGKDVELRCDPISGHTALYWYRQSLGQGLEFLIYFQGNSAPDKSGLPSDRFSAERTGGSVSTLTIQRTQQEDSAVYLCASSYNSGAFEQYFGPGTRLTVT.

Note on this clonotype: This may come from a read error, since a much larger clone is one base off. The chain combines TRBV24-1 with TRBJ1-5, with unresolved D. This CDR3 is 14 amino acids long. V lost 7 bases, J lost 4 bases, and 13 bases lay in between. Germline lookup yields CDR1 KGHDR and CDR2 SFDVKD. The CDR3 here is CATSVTDRNQPQHF. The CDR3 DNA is TGTGCCACCAGCGTGACTGATAGGAATCAGCCCCAGCATTTT.

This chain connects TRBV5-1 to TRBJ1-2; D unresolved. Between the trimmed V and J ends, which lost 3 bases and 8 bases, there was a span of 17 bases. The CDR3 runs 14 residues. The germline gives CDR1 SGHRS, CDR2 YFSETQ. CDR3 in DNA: TGCGCCAGCAGCTCCGGGCCTCGCCGTGAGGGCTACACCTTC. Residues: CASSSGPRREGYTF.

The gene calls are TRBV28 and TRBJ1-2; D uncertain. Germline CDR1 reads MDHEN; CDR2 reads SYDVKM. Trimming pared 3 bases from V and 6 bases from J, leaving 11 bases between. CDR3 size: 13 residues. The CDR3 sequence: CASSFSGHDGYTF. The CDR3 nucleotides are TGTGCCAGCAGTTTTTCTGGCCACGATGGCTACACCTTC.

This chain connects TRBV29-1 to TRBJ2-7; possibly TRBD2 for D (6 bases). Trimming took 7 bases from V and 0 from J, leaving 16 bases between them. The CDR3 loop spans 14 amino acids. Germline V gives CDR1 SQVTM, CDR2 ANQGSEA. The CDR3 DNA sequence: TGCAGCGGGGCGGAGGGGACGGGCTCCTACGAGCAGTACTTC. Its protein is CSGAEGTGSYEQYF.

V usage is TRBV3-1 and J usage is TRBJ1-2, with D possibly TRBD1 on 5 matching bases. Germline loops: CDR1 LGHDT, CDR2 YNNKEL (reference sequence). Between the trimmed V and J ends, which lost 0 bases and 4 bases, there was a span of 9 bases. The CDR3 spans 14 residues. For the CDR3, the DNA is TGTGCCAGCAGCCAAGAGTCAGGGCCCTATGGCTACACCTTC. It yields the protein CASSQESGPYGYTF. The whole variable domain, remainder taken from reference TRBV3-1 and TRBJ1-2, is DTAVSQTPKYLVTQMGNDKSIKCEQNLGHDTMYWYKQDSKKFLKIMFSYNNKELIINETVPNRFSPKSPDKAHLNLHINSLELGDSAVYFCASSQESGPYGYTFGSGTRLTVV.

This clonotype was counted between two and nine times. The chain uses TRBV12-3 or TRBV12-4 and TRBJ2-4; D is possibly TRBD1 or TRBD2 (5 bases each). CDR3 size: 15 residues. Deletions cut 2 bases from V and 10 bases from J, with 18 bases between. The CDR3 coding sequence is TGTGCCAGCAGTTTAAATTCGGGGCCCTCTGGGATTCAGTACTTC. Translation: CASSLNSGPSGIQYF.

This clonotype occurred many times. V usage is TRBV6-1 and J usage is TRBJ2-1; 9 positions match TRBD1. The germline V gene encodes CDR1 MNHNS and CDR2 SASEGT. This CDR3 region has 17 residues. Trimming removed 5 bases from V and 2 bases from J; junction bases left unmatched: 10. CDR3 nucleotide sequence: TGTGCCAGCAGTCCCGGGACAGGGACAGGAGCCTACAATGAGCAGTTCTTC. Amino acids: CASSPGTGTGAYNEQFF.

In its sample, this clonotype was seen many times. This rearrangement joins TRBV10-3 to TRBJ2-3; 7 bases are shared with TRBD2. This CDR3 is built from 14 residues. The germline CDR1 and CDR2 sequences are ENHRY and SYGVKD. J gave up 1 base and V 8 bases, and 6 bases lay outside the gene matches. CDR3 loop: CAISPSGGTDTQYF. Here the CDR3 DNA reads TGTGCCATCTCTCCTAGCGGAGGCACAGATACGCAGTATTTT.

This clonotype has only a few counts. CDR3 sequence: CSARQVSNQPQHF. The DNA for the CDR3 is TGCAGTGCTAGACAGGTTAGCAATCAGCCCCAGCATTTT. The rearrangement links TRBV20-1 to TRBJ1-5; D gene uncertain. The V gene's germline CDR1 is DFQATT and CDR2 SNEGSKA (reference sequence). V was clipped by 2 bases and J by 0 bases, with 5 bases between them. This CDR3 spans 13 amino acids.

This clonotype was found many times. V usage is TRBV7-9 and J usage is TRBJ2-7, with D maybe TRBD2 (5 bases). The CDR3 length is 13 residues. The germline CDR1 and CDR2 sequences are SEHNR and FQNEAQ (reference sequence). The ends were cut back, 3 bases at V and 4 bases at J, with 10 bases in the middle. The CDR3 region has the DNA TGTGCCAGCAGCTTGCGGGTTGAATACGAGCAGTACTTC. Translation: CASSLRVEYEQYF.

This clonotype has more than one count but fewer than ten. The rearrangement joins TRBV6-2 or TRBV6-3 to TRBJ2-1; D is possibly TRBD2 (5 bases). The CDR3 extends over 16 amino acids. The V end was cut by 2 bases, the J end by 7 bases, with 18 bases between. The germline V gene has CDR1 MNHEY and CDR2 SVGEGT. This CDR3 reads CASSYMLAPYENEQFF. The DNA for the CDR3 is TGTGCCAGCAGTTACATGTTAGCGCCCTATGAAAATGAGCAGTTCTTC.

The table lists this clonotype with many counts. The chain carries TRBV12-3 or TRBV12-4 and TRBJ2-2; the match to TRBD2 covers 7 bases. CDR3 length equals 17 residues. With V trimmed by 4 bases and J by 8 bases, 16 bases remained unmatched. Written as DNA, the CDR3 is TGTGCCAGCAGTTATTCGTTTGGGCGGGAGAGAACTGGGGAGCTGTTTTTT. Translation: CASSYSFGRERTGELFF.

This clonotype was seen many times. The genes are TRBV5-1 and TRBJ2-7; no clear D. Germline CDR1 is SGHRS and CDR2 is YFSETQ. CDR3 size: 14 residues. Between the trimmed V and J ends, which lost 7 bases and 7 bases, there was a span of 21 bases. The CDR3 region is CASGSGETLGEQYF. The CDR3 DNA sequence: TGCGCCAGCGGGTCCGGCGAGACCCTGGGGGAGCAGTACTTC.

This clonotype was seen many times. CDR3 DNA: TGTGCCAGCAGTTTAGTTAGCGGGGGGGGGTACAATGAGCAGTTCTTC. Translating gives CASSLVSGGGYNEQFF. V and J are TRBV28 and TRBJ2-1, with 11 bases that match TRBD2. Germline V gene data show CDR1 as MDHEN and CDR2 as SYDVKM. Losses at the gene ends were 2 bases for V and 4 bases for J; bases not matched to a gene: 4. This CDR3 has 16 residues. The whole variable domain, remainder taken from reference TRBV28 and TRBJ2-1, is DVKVTQSSRYLVKRTGEKVFLECVQDMDHENMFWYRQDPGLGLRLIYFSYDVKMKEKGDIPEGYSVSREKKERFSLILESASTNQTSMYLCASSLVSGGGYNEQFFGPGTRLTVL.

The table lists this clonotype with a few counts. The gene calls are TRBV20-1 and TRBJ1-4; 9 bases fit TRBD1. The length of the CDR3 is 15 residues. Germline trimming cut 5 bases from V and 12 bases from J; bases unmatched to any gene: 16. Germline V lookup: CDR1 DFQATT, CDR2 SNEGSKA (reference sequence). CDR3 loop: CSAVTPGQGFSQLFF. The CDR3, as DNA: TGCAGTGCTGTCACTCCGGGACAGGGATTTTCTCAACTGTTTTTT.

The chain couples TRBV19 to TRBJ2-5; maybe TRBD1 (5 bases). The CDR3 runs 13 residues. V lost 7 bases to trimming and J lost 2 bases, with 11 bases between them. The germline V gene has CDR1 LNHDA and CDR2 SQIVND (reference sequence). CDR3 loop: CASNPRVQETQYF. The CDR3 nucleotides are TGTGCCAGTAACCCCAGGGTTCAAGAGACCCAGTACTTC.

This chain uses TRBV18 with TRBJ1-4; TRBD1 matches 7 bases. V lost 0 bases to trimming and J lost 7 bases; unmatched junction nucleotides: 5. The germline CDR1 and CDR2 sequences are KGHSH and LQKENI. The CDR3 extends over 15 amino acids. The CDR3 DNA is TGTGCCAGCTCACCACCGAACAGGGGAGCTGAAAAACTGTTTTTT. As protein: CASSPPNRGAEKLFF.

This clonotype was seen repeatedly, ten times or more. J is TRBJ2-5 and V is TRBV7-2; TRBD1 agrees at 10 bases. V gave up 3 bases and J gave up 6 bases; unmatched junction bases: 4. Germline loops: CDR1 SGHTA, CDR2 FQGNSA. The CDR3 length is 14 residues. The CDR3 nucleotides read TGTGCCAGCAGCTTTGGACAGGGGGTTAAGACCCAGTACTTC. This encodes CASSFGQGVKTQYF.

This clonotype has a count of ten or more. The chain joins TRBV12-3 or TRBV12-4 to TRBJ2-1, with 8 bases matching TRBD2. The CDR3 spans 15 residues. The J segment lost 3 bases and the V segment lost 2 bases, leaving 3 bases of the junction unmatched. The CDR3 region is CASSLSGGNYNEQFF. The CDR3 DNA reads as TGTGCCAGCAGTTTAAGCGGGGGAAACTACAATGAGCAGTTCTTC.

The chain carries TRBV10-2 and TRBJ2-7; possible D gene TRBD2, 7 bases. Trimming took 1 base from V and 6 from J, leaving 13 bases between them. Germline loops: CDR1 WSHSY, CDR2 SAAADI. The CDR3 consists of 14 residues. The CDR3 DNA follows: TGCGCCAGCAGTGAGTGGGGGGGGCGTAGCGAGCAGTACTTC. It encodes CASSEWGGRSEQYF.

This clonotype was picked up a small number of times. CDR3 loop: CASSLNRGPNEQFF. The CDR3 nucleotides read TGTGCCAGCAGCTTAAACAGGGGGCCGAATGAGCAGTTCTTC. The rearrangement uses TRBV7-2 and TRBJ2-1; 9 nucleotides match TRBD1. With V trimmed by 2 bases and J by 7 bases, 3 bases remained unmatched. The germline CDR1 and CDR2 sequences are SGHTA and FQGNSA. The CDR3 runs to 14 residues.

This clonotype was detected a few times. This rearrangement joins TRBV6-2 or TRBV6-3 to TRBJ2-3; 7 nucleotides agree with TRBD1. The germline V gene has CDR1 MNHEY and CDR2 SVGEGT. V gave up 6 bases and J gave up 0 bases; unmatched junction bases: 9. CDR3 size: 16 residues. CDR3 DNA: TGTGCCAGCAGGAAGGGGGCTACCCCTAGCACAGATACGCAGTATTTT. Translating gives CASRKGATPSTDTQYF.

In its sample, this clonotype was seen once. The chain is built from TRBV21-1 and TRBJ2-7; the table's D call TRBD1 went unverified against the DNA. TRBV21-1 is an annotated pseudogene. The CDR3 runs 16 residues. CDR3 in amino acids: CASSNIRTGGAYEQYF. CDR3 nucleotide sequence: TGTGCCAGCAGCAATATCCGGACAGGTGGGGCCTACGAGCAGTACTTC.

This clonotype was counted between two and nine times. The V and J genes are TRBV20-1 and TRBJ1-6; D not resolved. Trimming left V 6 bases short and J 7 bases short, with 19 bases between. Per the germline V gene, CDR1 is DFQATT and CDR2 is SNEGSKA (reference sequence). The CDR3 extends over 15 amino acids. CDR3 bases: TGCAGTGCGAGGACGGGTCCCATCGAAAATTCACCCCTCCACTTT. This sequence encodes CSARTGPIENSPLHF.

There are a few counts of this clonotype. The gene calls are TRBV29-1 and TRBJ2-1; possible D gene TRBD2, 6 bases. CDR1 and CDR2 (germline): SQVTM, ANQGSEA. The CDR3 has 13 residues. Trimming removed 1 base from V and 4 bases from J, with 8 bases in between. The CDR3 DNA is TGCAGCGTTGAAGTTGGGGGGTACAATGAGCAGTTCTTC. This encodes CSVEVGGYNEQFF.

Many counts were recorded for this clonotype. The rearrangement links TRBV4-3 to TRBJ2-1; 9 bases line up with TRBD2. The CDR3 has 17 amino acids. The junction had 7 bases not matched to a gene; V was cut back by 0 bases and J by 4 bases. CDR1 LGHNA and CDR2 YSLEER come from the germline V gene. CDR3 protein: CASSQDVAGGVYNEQFF. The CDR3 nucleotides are TGCGCCAGCAGCCAAGATGTTGCGGGGGGGGTGTACAATGAGCAGTTCTTC.

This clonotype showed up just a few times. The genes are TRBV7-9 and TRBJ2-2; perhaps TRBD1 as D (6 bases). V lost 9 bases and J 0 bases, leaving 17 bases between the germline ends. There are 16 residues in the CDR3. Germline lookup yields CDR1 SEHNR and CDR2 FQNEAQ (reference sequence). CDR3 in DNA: TGTGCCAGGGGGGCAGAGGAAGACGCGAACACCGGGGAGCTGTTTTTT. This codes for CARGAEEDANTGELFF.